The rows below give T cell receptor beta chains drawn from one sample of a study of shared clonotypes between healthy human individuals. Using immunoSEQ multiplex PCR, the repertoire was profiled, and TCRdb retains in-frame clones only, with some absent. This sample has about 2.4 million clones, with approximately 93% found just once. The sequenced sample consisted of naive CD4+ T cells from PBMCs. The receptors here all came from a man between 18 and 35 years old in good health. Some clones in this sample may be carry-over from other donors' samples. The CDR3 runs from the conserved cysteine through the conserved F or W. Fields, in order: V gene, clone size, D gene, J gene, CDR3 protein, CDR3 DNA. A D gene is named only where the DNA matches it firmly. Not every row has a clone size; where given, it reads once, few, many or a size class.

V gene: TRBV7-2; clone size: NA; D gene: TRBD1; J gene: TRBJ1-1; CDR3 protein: CASSSGQGITEAFF; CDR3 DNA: TGTGCCAGCAGCTCCGGACAGGGGATAACTGAAGCTTTCTTT
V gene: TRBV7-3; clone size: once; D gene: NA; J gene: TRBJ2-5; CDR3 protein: CASSPPQWQETQYF; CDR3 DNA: TGTGCCAGCAGCCCCCCCCAGTGGCAAGAGACCCAGTACTTC
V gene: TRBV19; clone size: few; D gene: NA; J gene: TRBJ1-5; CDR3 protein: CASMDSRNQPQHF; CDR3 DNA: TGTGCCAGCATGGACAGTCGCAATCAGCCCCAGCATTTT
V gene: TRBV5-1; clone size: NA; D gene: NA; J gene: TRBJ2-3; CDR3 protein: CASSETGADTQYF; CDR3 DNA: TGCGCCAGCAGCGAGACAGGTGCAGATACGCAGTATTTT
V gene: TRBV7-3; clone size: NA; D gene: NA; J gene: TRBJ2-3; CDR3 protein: CASSLTPGGGTDTQYF; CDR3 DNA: TGTGCCAGCAGCTTAACTCCCGGCGGGGGCACAGATACGCAGTATTTT
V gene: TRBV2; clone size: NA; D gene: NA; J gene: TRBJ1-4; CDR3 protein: CASSEEGGGRELFF; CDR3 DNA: TGTGCCAGCAGTGAAGAGGGAGGTGGGAGAGAACTGTTTTTT
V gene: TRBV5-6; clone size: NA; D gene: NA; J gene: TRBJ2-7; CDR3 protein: CASSRDGQLAYEQYF; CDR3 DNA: TGTGCCAGCAGCCGGGACGGGCAGCTAGCCTACGAGCAGTACTTC
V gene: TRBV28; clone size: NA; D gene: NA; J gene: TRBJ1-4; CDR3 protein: CASSLEGAGEKLFF; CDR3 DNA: TGTGCCAGCAGTTTGGAGGGTGCAGGTGAAAAACTGTTTTTT
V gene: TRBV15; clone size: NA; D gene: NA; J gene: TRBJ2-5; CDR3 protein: CATSRGLMGPQETQYF; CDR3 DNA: TGTGCCACCAGCAGAGGATTGATGGGCCCCCAAGAGACCCAGTACTTC
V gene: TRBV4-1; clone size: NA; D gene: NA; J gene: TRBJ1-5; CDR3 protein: CASSQDPRALLSNQPQHF; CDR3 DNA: TGCGCCAGCAGCCAAGACCCTAGGGCCCTCCTTAGCAATCAGCCCCAGCATTTT
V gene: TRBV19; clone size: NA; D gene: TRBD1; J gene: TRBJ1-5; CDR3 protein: CASREQGISDQPQHF; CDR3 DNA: TGTGCCAGTAGGGAACAGGGGATTAGCGATCAGCCCCAGCATTTT
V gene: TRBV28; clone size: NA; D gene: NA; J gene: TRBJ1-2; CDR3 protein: CASSLSSQGRGGYTF; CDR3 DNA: TGTGCCAGCAGTTTATCATCGCAGGGTAGAGGTGGCTACACCTTC
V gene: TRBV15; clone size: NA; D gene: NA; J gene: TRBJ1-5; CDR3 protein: CATSRGGGFRPQHF; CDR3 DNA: TGTGCCACCAGCAGGGGAGGGGGATTTCGGCCCCAGCATTTT
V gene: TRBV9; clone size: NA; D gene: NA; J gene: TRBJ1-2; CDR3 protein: CASSAGYGYTF; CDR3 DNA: TGTGCCAGCAGTGCGGGGTATGGCTACACCTTC
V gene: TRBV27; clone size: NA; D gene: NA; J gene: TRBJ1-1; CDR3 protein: CASRLSGSAEAFF; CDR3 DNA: TGTGCCAGCCGTCTGTCAGGGAGCGCTGAAGCTTTCTTT
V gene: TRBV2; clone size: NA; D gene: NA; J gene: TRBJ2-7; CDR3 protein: CASRGDTPYEQYF; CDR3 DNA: TGTGCCAGCAGGGGGGACACTCCCTACGAGCAGTACTTC
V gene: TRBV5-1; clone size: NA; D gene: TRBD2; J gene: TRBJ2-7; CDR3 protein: CASSFGGSSYEQYF; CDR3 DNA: TGCGCCAGCAGCTTCGGCGGGAGCTCCTACGAGCAGTACTTC
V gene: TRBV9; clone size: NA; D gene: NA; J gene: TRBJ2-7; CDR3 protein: CASSPSPTAQPYF; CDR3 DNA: TGTGCCAGCAGCCCCAGTCCCACAGCTCAACCGTACTTC
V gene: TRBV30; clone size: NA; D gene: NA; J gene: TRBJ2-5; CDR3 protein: CAWSDLTGETQYF; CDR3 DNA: TGTGCCTGGAGTGATCTAACAGGGGAGACCCAGTACTTC
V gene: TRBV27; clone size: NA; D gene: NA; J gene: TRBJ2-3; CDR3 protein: CASSLSPSPDTQYF; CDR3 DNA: TGTGCCAGCAGTTTATCGCCGTCCCCAGATACGCAGTATTTT
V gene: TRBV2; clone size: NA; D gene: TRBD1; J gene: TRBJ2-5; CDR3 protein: CASSEESGTEETQYF; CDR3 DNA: TGTGCCAGCAGTGAAGAGTCTGGGACAGAAGAGACCCAGTACTTC
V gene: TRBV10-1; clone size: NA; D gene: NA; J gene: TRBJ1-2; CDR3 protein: CASSDQVNYGYTF; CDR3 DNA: TGCGCCAGCAGTGACCAGGTCAACTATGGCTACACCTTC
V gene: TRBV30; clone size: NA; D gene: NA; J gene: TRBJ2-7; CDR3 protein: CAWSLPLWPSQYEQYF; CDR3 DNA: TGTGCCTGGAGCCTCCCCCTCTGGCCCTCACAATACGAGCAGTACTTC
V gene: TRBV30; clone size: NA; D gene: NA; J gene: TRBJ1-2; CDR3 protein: CASQSGIGGYTF; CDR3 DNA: TGTGCCTCTCAATCCGGGATCGGTGGCTACACCTTC
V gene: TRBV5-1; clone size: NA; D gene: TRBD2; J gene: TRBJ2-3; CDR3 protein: CASSSGTKVTDTQYF; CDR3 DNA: TGCGCCAGCAGCTCAGGGACTAAAGTCACAGATACGCAGTATTTT
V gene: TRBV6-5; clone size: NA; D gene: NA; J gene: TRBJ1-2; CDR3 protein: CASSRSGGGAYGYTF; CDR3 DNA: TGTGCCAGCAGCCGGAGCGGGGGAGGAGCCTATGGCTACACCTTC
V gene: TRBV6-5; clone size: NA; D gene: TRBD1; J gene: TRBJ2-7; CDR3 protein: CASSFPGQGSYEQYF; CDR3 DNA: TGTGCCAGCAGCTTCCCGGGACAGGGTTCCTACGAGCAGTACTTC
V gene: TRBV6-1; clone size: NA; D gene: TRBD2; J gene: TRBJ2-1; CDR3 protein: CASSDRTSGSYNEQFF; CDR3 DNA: TGTGCCAGCAGTGACCGGACTAGCGGCTCCTACAATGAGCAGTTCTTC
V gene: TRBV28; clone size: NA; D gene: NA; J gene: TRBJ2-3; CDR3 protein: CASSLRGGTDTQYF; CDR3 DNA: TGTGCCAGCAGTTTAAGGGGCGGCACAGATACGCAGTATTTT
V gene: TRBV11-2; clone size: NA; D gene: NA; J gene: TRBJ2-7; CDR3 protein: CASSLDFSYEQYF; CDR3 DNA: TGTGCCAGCAGCTTGGACTTCTCCTACGAGCAGTACTTC
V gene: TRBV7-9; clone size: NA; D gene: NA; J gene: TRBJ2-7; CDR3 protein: CAGMTKNASEQYF; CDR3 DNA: TGTGCCGGAATGACTAAGAACGCTTCCGAGCAGTACTTC
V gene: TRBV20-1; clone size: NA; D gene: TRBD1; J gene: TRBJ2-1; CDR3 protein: CSARVGDRQFF; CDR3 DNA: TGCAGTGCTAGAGTGGGGGACAGGCAGTTCTTC
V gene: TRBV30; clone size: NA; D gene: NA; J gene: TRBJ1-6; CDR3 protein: CAWSLVGNNSPLHF; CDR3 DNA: TGTGCCTGGAGTTTAGTCGGCAATAATTCACCCCTCCACTTT
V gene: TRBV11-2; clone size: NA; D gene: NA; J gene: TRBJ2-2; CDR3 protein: CASIEGHTGELFF; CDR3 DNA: TGTGCCAGCATTGAGGGACACACCGGGGAGCTGTTTTTT
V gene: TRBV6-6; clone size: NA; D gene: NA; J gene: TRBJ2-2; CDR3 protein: CASTGRDGELFF; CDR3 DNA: TGTGCCAGCACCGGGCGGGACGGGGAGCTGTTTTTT
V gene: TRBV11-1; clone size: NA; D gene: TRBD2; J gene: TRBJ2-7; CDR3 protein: CASSLLAGGAYEQYF; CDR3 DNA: TGTGCCAGCAGCTTACTAGCGGGAGGCGCCTACGAGCAGTACTTC
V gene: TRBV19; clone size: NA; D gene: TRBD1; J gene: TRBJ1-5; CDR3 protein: CASSDRGGQPQHF; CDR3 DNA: TGTGCCAGTAGTGACAGGGGGGGGCAGCCCCAGCATTTT
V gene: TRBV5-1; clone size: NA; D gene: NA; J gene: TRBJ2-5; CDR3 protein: CASSLGVGGNTQETQYF; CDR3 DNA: TGCGCCAGCAGCTTGGGGGTAGGCGGGAACACACAAGAGACCCAGTACTTC
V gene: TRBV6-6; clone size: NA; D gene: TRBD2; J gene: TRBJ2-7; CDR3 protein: CASSYHGRGTYEQYF; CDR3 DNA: TGTGCCAGCAGTTACCACGGGAGGGGAACCTACGAGCAGTACTTC
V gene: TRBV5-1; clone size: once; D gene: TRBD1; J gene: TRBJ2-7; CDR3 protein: CASSRGTGNEQYF; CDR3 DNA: TGCGCCAGCAGCAGGGGGACAGGGAACGAGCAGTACTTC
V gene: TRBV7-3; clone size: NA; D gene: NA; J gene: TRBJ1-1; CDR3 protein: CASSLGANTEAFF; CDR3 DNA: TGTGCCAGCAGCCTAGGGGCGAACACTGAAGCTTTCTTT
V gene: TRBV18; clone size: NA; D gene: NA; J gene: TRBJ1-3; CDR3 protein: CASSPVSSGNTIYF; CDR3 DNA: TGTGCCAGCTCACCTGTAAGCTCTGGAAACACCATATATTTT
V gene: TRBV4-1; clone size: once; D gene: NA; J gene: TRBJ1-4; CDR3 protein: CASRYMGLGNEKLFF; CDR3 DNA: TGCGCCAGCAGATACATGGGACTGGGGAATGAAAAACTGTTTTTT
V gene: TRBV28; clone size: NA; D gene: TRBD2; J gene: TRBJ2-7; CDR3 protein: CASSPGTSGAHEQYF; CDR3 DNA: TGTGCCAGCAGTCCCGGGACTAGCGGGGCCCACGAGCAGTACTTC
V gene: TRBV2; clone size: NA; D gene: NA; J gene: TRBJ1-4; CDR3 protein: CASSSTRDRKLFF; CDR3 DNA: TGTGCCAGCAGCTCCACTCGGGACCGAAAACTGTTTTTT
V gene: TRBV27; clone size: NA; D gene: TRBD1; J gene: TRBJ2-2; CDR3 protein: CASSRGTGINTGELFF; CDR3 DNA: TGTGCCAGCAGCCGGGGGACAGGGATTAACACCGGGGAGCTGTTTTTT
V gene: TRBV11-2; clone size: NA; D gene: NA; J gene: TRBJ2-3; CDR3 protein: CASSIQRVSTDTQYF; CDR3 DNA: TGTGCCAGCAGCATACAGCGGGTTAGCACAGATACGCAGTATTTT
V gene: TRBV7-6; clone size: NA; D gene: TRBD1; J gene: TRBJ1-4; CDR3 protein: CASSQQGTGEKLFF; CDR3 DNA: TGTGCCAGCAGCCAACAGGGGACGGGTGAAAAACTGTTTTTT
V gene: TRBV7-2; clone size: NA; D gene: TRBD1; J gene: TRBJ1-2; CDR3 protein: CASSLMGQSYYGYTF; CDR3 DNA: TGTGCCAGCAGCTTAATGGGACAGAGTTACTATGGCTACACCTTC
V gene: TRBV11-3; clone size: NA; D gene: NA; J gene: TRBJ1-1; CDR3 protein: CASSSRGGPAFF; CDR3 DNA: TGTGCCAGCAGCTCAAGGGGGGGACCCGCTTTCTTT
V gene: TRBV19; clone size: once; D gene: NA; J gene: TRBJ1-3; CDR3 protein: CASSDQRFVGQPSGNTIYF; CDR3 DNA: TGTGCCAGTAGTGACCAAAGGTTCGTGGGACAACCCTCTGGAAACACCATATATTTT
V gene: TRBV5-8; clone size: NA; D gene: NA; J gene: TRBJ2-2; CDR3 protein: CASSLAWGRRNTGELFF; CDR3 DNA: TGTGCCAGCAGCTTGGCCTGGGGACGACGGAACACCGGGGAGCTGTTTTTT
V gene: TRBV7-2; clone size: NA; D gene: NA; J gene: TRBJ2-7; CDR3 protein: CASTNGAGYYEQYF; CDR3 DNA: TGTGCCAGCACCAATGGGGCGGGCTACTACGAGCAGTACTTC
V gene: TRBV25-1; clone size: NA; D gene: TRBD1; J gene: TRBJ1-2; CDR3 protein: CASSDPGQGGGYGYTF; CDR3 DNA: TGTGCCAGCAGTGACCCTGGACAGGGAGGGGGGTATGGCTACACCTTC